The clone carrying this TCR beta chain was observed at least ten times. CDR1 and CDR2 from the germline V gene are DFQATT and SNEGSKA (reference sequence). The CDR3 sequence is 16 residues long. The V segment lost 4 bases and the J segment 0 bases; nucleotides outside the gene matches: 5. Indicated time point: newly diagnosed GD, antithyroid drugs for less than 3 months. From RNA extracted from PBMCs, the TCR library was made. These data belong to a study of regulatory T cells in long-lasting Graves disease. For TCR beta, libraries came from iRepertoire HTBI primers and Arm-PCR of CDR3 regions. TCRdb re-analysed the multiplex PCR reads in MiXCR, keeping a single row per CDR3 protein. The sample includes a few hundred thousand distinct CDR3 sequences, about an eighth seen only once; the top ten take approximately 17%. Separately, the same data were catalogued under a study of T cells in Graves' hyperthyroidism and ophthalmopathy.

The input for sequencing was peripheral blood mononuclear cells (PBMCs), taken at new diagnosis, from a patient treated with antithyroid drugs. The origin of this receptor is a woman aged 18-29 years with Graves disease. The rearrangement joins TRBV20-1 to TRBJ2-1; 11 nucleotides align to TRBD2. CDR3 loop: CSATSGRQSSYNEQFF. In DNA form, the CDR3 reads TGCAGTGCTACTAGCGGGAGGCAAAGCTCCTACAATGAGCAGTTCTTC.